What follows is one T cell receptor beta chain and its context. The CDR3 extends over 12 amino acids. CDR1 DFQATT and CDR2 SNEGSKA come from the germline V gene (reference sequence). The V gene lost 6 bases and the J gene lost 3 bases, with 9 bases spanning the gap. The sample comes from a study of T-cell memory formation after mild COVID-19. The overall study: Across donors, TCR clusters were largely donor specific.

TCRdb ran MiXCR on the 5' RACE reads and lists one entry per CDR3 protein. The table has more than 300,000 distinct CDR3 sequences, 14% seen once. The chain employs TRBV20-1 and TRBJ1-5, with unresolved D. The sample consisted of PBMCs or a T cell subset sorted from them (not recorded which). The sequence was obtained from a man aged 18 to 30 who had mild COVID-19 (a few samples of this study predate the infection). Cell type and time point are not known. The CDR3 DNA reads TGCAGTGCGGCTTTTACCAATCAGCCCCAGCATTTT. As protein: CSAAFTNQPQHF.